The 27 T cell receptor beta chains in this list originate from one sample, sequenced in a study of T cell clonality in common variable immunodeficiency. Sequenced by immunoSEQ multiplex PCR; TCRdb stores in-frame clones only, minus some. Reported are 30,000 to 45,000 clones, none seen only once; the ten largest carry roughly 3%. Specimen: peripheral blood mononuclear cells. These receptors all stem from a person aged 18-70 years in good health.

There are a few counts of this clone. The read ends 3 residues before the CDR3 terminus; that terminus is restored from the germline J gene. The V gene is TRBV2, the J gene TRBJ2-3, with 14 bases lining up with TRBD2. Germline CDR1 and CDR2: SNHLY and FYNNEI. The ends lost 8 bases at V and 6 bases at J; junction bases unmatched: 4. The CDR3 runs to 14 residues. This CDR3 reads CASQGTSGSDTQYF. Partial CDR3 DNA: TGTGCCAGCCAAGGGACTAGCGGGAGTGATACG.

The table lists this clone with a few counts. The sequenced part of the CDR3 DNA is TGCGCCACCAGGGGGCGAGGTGAAAAA. It translates to CATRGRGEK. The entire CDR3 is CATRGRGEKLFF. The rearrangement uses TRBV10-2 and TRBJ1-4, with TRBD1 identical over 8 bases. Sequencing ends 3 residues short of the CDR3 end; the germline J gene provides the rest. Germline CDR1 reads WSHSY; CDR2 reads SAAADI. The CDR3 runs to 12 residues. V lost 10 bases and J lost 7; bases outside the gene matches: 5.

This clone was observed at least ten times. Sequencing ends 3 residues short of the CDR3 end; the germline J gene provides the rest. The rearrangement links TRBV30 to TRBJ2-4; a possible D gene is TRBD2 (5 bases). The germline gives CDR1 GTSNPN, CDR2 SVGIG (reference sequence). V was trimmed by 0 bases and J by 1 base, leaving 10 bases between them. The CDR3 is 15 residues long. The CDR3 here is CAWSVGPGAKNIQYF. CDR3 bases read: TGTGCCTGGAGTGTAGGGCCGGGGGCCAAAAACATT.

This clone was seen ten or more times. The CDR3 bases that were read are TGTGCCAGTAGTAATAGCGGATCTAGCACAGATACG. Protein sequence: CASSNSGSSTDT. The complete CDR3 reads CASSNSGSSTDTQYF. The genes are TRBV19 and TRBJ2-3; D possibly corresponds to TRBD2 (6 bases). The read falls 3 residues short of the CDR3 end, and the missing part is taken from the germline J gene. The CDR3 runs to 15 residues. CDR1 is LNHDA and CDR2 is SQIVND in the germline V gene (reference sequence). V lost 4 bases to trimming and J lost 0 bases, with 11 bases between them.

The CDR3 sequence: CASSTKVNPSYLNYGQYF. Partial CDR3 DNA: TGTGCCAGCTCAACAAAAGTAAATCCCTCCTATCTTAACTATGGT. The chain links TRBV18 to TRBJ2-4; D gene uncertain. The read terminates 3 residues ahead of where the CDR3 ends, so the germline J gene completes it. Germline CDR1 KGHSH, CDR2 LQKENI. CDR3 length: 18 residues.

This clone was picked up a small number of times. Coverage ceases 3 residues before the CDR3 finishes, and the germline J gene fills in the end. V is TRBV7-2 and J is TRBJ2-3; TRBD1 aligns across 10 bases. Germline loops: CDR1 SGHTA, CDR2 FQGNSA. The CDR3 covers 15 residues. The CDR3: CASSPTGGSGQPQYF. Partial CDR3 DNA: TGTGCCAGCAGCCCGACAGGGGGCTCAGGGCAGCCG.

In its sample, this clone was seen many times. The read finishes 3 residues shy of the CDR3 end, and the germline J gene is used to complete it. The V and J genes are TRBV18 and TRBJ2-3; D gene ambiguous. Germline values: CDR1 KGHSH, CDR2 LQKENI. Trimming pared 3 bases from V and 8 bases from J, leaving 9 bases between. The CDR3 sequence is 12 residues long. The sequenced part of the CDR3 DNA is TGTGCCAGCTCACCCGAGCCGGGTACG. As protein: CASSPEPGT. The whole CDR3 is CASSPEPGTQYF.

This clone was observed a few times. Read data end 3 residues before the CDR3 end; the end is taken from the germline J gene. The V call is TRBV7-9, the J call TRBJ1-2; no clear D gene. Germline V gene data show CDR1 as SEHNR and CDR2 as FQNEAQ (reference sequence). The CDR3 extends over 15 amino acids. The CDR3 spells CASSKTLRDKNDYTF. CDR3 DNA (partial): TGTGCCAGCAGCAAGACCCTAAGAGACAAGAATGAC.

This clone was counted ten times or more. The read stops 3 residues short of the end of the CDR3; the missing end is completed from the germline J gene. This chain joins TRBV12-3 or TRBV12-4 and TRBJ2-7; TRBD1 is a possible D gene (6 bases). There are 15 residues in the CDR3. V was shortened by 5 bases and J by 2 bases, with 16 bases between the two germline ends. Partial CDR3 DNA: TGTGCCAGCAGTCCACACGACAGGTACCCCTACGAG. This translates into CASSPHDRYPYE. The whole CDR3 region reads CASSPHDRYPYEQYF.

This clone was seen more than once but under ten times. An end of the junction differs from the germline gene, which may be a read error. Sequencing ends 3 residues short of the CDR3 end; the germline J gene provides the rest. This sequence joins TRBV18 and TRBJ2-7; tentative D call: TRBD1 (6 bases). This CDR3 contains 14 residues. Per the germline V gene, CDR1 is KGHSH and CDR2 is LQKENI. The part of the CDR3 DNA that was read is TGTGCCAGCGCACCGCGGACAGAGGGCTACGAG. This encodes CASAPRTEGYE. The full CDR3 is CASAPRTEGYEQYF.

The table lists this clone with many counts. The CDR3 extends 3 residues past the end of the read, so its final part is completed from the germline J gene. The chain carries TRBV7-2 and TRBJ1-5, with 8 bases matching TRBD1. This CDR3 comprises 15 residues. V shed 5 bases, J shed 1 base, and the junction held 4 bases outside the gene matches. The germline CDR1 and CDR2 sequences are SGHTA and FQGNSA. This CDR3 reads CASSLRTGSNQPQHF. CDR3 DNA, as far as it was read: TGTGCCAGCAGCCTAAGGACAGGGAGCAATCAGCCC.

This clone was seen ten or more times. The read halts 3 residues ahead of the CDR3 end, with the missing end drawn from the germline J gene. The rearrangement uses TRBV20-1 and TRBJ1-5; D is unclear. V was trimmed by 8 bases and J by 7 bases, leaving 24 bases between them. CDR1 is DFQATT, CDR2 SNEGSKA, per germline (reference sequence). The CDR3 length is 15 residues. CDR3: CSLGPPEEGSQPQHF. Incomplete CDR3 DNA: TGCAGTTTAGGCCCTCCGGAGGAGGGTTCCCAGCCC.

In this sample, this clone turned up many times. Read coverage stops 3 residues before the CDR3 terminus; the germline J gene supplies the remainder. The chain is built from TRBV20-1 and TRBJ2-7; D possibly corresponds to TRBD2 (6 bases). Germline V CDR1 and CDR2: DFQATT, SNEGSKA (reference sequence). V was trimmed by 5 bases and J by 2 bases, leaving 16 bases between them. The CDR3 length is 14 residues. Incomplete CDR3 DNA: TGCAGTGCTCAGAGGAGGGGCAAACCCTACGAG. Translation: CSAQRRGKPYE. The entire CDR3 is CSAQRRGKPYEQYF.

Ten or more counts support this clone. The DNA ends 3 residues before the CDR3 does, and the rest of the CDR3 is filled in from the germline J gene. The rearrangement uses TRBV7-3 and TRBJ2-1; TRBD2 aligns across 9 bases. Trimming took 7 bases from V and 5 from J; bases not matched to a gene: 6. The CDR3 contains 14 residues. Germline V gene data show CDR1 as SGHTA and CDR2 as FQGTGA. The sequenced CDR3 bases are TGTGCCAGCACCCCGGGACTAGCAAACAATGAG. Residues: CASTPGLANNE. The full CDR3 protein is CASTPGLANNEQFF.

Many counts were recorded for this clone. From the germline J gene comes the end of the CDR3, since the read stops 3 residues before it. The rearrangement uses TRBV10-3 and TRBJ1-2; 10 bases fit TRBD1. This CDR3 has 13 amino acids. The V gene end was trimmed by 4 bases and the J gene end by 6 bases; junction bases not matched to a gene: 2. Germline V lookup: CDR1 ENHRY, CDR2 SYGVKD. CDR3 protein: CAISAGTGDGYTF. CDR3 DNA (partial): TGTGCCATCAGTGCCGGGACAGGGGATGGC.

Worth noting for this clone: The missing CDR3 end, 3 residues past where the read stops, is filled in from the germline J gene. This rearrangement joins TRBV20-1 to TRBJ2-1; TRBD2 might be the D (6 bases). This CDR3 has 20 residues. The ends were cut back, 7 bases at V and 0 bases at J, with 31 bases in the middle. Germline V gene sequence: CDR1 DFQATT, CDR2 SNEGSKA (reference sequence). CDR3 DNA, as far as it was read: TGCAGTGTAGCTGGGGGGTTGGGACGAGACACCAGATCCTCCTACAATGAG. Protein product: CSVAGGLGRDTRSSYNE. Given in full, the CDR3 is CSVAGGLGRDTRSSYNEQFF.

This clone was recorded at least ten times. The CDR3 DNA, read in part, is TGTGCCAGCAGTTACCCTCCGAGTCTTCGCGGAAAA. It codes for CASSYPPSLRGK. The whole CDR3 reads CASSYPPSLRGKLFF. The chain links TRBV6-2 or TRBV6-3 to TRBJ1-4, with D unclear. Read data end 3 residues before the CDR3 end; the end is taken from the germline J gene. Germline CDR1 and CDR2: MNHEY and SVGEGT. CDR3 length: 15 residues. The V end was cut by 2 bases, the J end by 10 bases, with 17 bases between.

This clone was observed at least ten times. The CDR3 extends 3 residues past the end of the read, so its final part is completed from the germline J gene. The rearrangement links TRBV6-1 to TRBJ2-5; TRBD1 might be the D (5 bases). This CDR3 is 14 amino acids long. Germline CDR1 MNHNS, CDR2 SASEGT. Trimming left V 2 bases short and J 5 bases short, with 12 bases between. The sequenced part of the CDR3 DNA is TGTGCCAGCAGTGAATGGGGCAGGACGGAGACC. Its protein is CASSEWGRTET. The full CDR3 sequence reads CASSEWGRTETQYF.

Turning to this clone: Sequencing ends 3 residues short of the CDR3 end; the germline J gene provides the rest. This chain connects TRBV18 to TRBJ2-5, with TRBD1 as a possible D gene (5 bases). The germline V and J ends were trimmed by 6 bases and 0 bases, with 20 bases remaining between them. CDR1 and CDR2 (germline): KGHSH, LQKENI. This CDR3 is built from 17 residues. CDR3 amino acids: CASSPAGDSLYQETQYF. Partial CDR3 DNA: TGTGCCAGCTCCCCCGCTGGAGACAGTTTATACCAAGAGACC.

The table lists this clone with many counts. A much larger clonotype is one base distant, so this may be a read error. The read terminates 3 residues ahead of where the CDR3 ends, so the germline J gene completes it. V usage is TRBV20-1 and J usage is TRBJ1-4; 10 bases align to TRBD1. The CDR3 is 17 residues long. CDR1 is DFQATT and CDR2 is SNEGSKA in the germline V gene (reference sequence). The CDR3 protein is CSALPGQGPPGANVLFF. CDR3 bases read: TGCAGTGCCTTACCGGGACAGGGGCCCCCTGGGGCCAACGTA.

This clone was seen ten or more times. The read stops 3 residues short of the end of the CDR3; the missing end is completed from the germline J gene. The chain has TRBV28 and TRBJ2-3, with 11 bases fitting TRBD1. The CDR3 consists of 16 residues. Per germline, CDR1 MDHEN and CDR2 SYDVKM. The DNA read from the CDR3 is TGTGCCAGCAGAACCGGACAGGGGGCTTCTAGCCATCCG. Protein sequence: CASRTGQGASSHP. In full, the CDR3 reads CASRTGQGASSHPQYF.

This clone was counted ten times or more. The read gets to within 3 residues of the CDR3 end, and the germline J gene fills in the rest. The chain uses TRBV7-6 and TRBJ2-6, with TRBD2 matching over 8 bases. This CDR3 is built from 16 residues. Germline loops: CDR1 SGHVS, CDR2 FNYEAQ. Losses at the gene ends were 5 bases for V and 3 bases for J; bases not matched to a gene: 6. The part of the CDR3 DNA that was read is TGTGCCAGCAGCGCCAAGCGGGAGCTTGGGGCCAACGTC. The encoded protein is CASSAKRELGANV. The complete CDR3 protein is CASSAKRELGANVLTF.

This clone was counted at least ten times. The read terminates 3 residues ahead of where the CDR3 ends, so the germline J gene completes it. The chain uses TRBV3-1 (or the pseudogene TRBV3-2) and TRBJ2-1; weak D call: TRBD2 (6 bases). CDR3 size: 15 residues. V was clipped by 0 bases and J by 5 bases, with 11 bases between them. The germline V gene has CDR1 LGHDT and CDR2 YNNKEL (reference sequence). Incomplete CDR3 DNA: TGTGCCAGCAGCCAAGATGGCGGGAAGGACAATGAG. It is translated as CASSQDGGKDNE. The complete CDR3 reads CASSQDGGKDNEQFF.

This clone was observed many times. The CDR3 is cut off 3 residues early in the read; its end comes from the germline J gene. J is TRBJ1-4 and V is TRBV20-1; the match to TRBD1 covers 8 bases. This CDR3 region has 18 residues. Germline V CDR1 and CDR2: DFQATT, SNEGSKA (reference sequence). V shed 0 bases and J 8 bases; nucleotides not matched to a gene: 17. The CDR3 reads CSARDGTGGRFSWEKLFF. Partial CDR3 DNA: TGCAGTGCTAGAGATGGGACAGGCGGTAGATTTTCATGGGAAAAA.

In its sample, this clone was seen a few times. The DNA read from the CDR3 is TGTGCCAGCAGCTTAGAAAGCGGGATTGATACC. It encodes CASSLESGIDT. In full, the CDR3 is CASSLESGIDTYTF. The chain uses TRBV7-2 and TRBJ1-2; the D is unclear. The CDR3 end lies 3 residues beyond the end of the read and is filled in from the germline J gene. Germline V CDR1 and CDR2: SGHTA, FQGNSA. The CDR3 sequence is 14 residues long.

This clone was seen only a few times. The read is 3 residues too short to cover the CDR3 end, so that end is filled in from the germline J gene. The chain combines TRBV10-3 with TRBJ2-1, with 10 bases that match TRBD1. From germline, CDR1 is ENHRY and CDR2 SYGVKD. Germline trimming cut 3 bases from V and 7 bases from J; bases unmatched to any gene: 3. CDR3 size: 14 residues. CDR3 loop: CAISDRDRGNEQFF. The covered CDR3 bases are TGTGCCATCAGTGATCGGGACAGGGGAAATGAG.

At least ten counts were recorded for this clone. The read ends 3 residues before the CDR3 terminus; that terminus is restored from the germline J gene. This chain connects TRBV12-3 or TRBV12-4 to TRBJ1-1; D remains ambiguous. The CDR3 length is 13 residues. Trimming took 3 bases from V and 1 from J, leaving 6 bases between them. CDR3 amino acids: CASSLRENTEAFF. The sequenced CDR3 bases are TGTGCCAGCAGTTTGCGGGAGAACACTGAA.